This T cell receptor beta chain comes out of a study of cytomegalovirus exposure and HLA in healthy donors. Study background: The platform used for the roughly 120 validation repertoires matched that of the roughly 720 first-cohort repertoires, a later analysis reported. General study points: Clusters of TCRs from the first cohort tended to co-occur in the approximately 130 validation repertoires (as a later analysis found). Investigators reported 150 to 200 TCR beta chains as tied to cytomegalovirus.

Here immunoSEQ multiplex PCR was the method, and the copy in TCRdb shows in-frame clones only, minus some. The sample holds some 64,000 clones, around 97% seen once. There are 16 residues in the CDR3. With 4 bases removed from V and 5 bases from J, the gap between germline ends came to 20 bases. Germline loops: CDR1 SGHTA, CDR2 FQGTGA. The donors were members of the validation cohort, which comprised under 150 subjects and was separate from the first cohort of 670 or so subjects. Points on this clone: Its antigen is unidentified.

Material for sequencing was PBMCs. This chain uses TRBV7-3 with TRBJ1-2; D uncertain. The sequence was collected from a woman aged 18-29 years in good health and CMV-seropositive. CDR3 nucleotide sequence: TGTGCCAGCAGCTCCTCCATCCCCGGCGGGCCTTATGGCTACACCTTC. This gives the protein CASSSSIPGGPYGYTF.